Following are 6 T cell receptor beta chains from one sample sequenced in a study of patients and donors after allogeneic stem cell transplantation. TCRdb reprocessed the RT-PCR reads with MiXCR, giving one entry per CDR3 protein. The table lists approximately 210,000 distinct CDR3 sequences, around two fifths of them singletons, with approximately 30% in the top ten. The sequenced sample consisted of blood, either unsorted or a sorted T cell fraction (not recorded which). The source of these receptors is a human donor who was either an allogeneic HSCT recipient or a stem cell or donor lymphocyte infusion donor (not recorded which). It is not recorded whose cells these are; they may come from a transplant donor.

This sequence joins TRBV5-1 and TRBJ1-1; tentative D call: TRBD1 (5 bases). This CDR3 is built from 16 residues. Per germline, CDR1 SGHRS and CDR2 YFSETQ. V was trimmed by 1 base and J by 0 bases, leaving 13 bases between them. The CDR3 spells CASSLRGFGVNTEAFF. The DNA for the CDR3 is TGCGCCAGCAGCTTGAGGGGATTTGGTGTGAACACTGAAGCTTTCTTT.

The rearrangement joins TRBV29-1 to TRBJ2-1; the match to TRBD2 covers 7 bases. The CDR3 consists of 13 residues. V was pared by 8 bases and J by 0 bases, with 4 bases of the junction left unmatched. Germline V gene data show CDR1 as SQVTM and CDR2 as ANQGSEA. The CDR3 loop is CSSRGSSYNEQFF. The CDR3 nucleotides are TGCAGCTCGCGCGGGAGCTCCTACAATGAGCAGTTCTTC.

This chain joins TRBV12-3 or TRBV12-4 and TRBJ2-3, with a weak D call TRBD1 (6 bases). The ends were cut back, 4 bases at V and 1 base at J, with 12 bases in the middle. This CDR3 is 15 amino acids long. The CDR3 loop is CASSYRDTRTDTQYF. CDR3 bases: TGTGCCAGCAGTTACAGGGACACCCGCACAGATACGCAGTATTTT.

This clonotype has more than one count but fewer than ten. J is TRBJ1-1 and V is TRBV6-5; 8 bases are a match to TRBD1. Germline-derived CDR1 and CDR2 are MNHEY and SVGAGI. The V gene end was trimmed by 5 bases and the J gene end by 0 bases; junction bases not matched to a gene: 8. The length of the CDR3 is 16 residues. The CDR3 DNA reads as TGTGCCAGCAGTCCCGTGACAGGGGTTTTGAACACTGAAGCTTTCTTT. Its protein product is CASSPVTGVLNTEAFF.

The chain is built from TRBV5-1 and TRBJ1-2; 8 bases agree with TRBD1. Germline loops: CDR1 SGHRS, CDR2 YFSETQ. The V gene end was trimmed by 4 bases and the J gene end by 3 bases; junction bases not matched to a gene: 5. The CDR3 has 14 residues. In nucleotides, the CDR3 is TGCGCCAGCAGCATCGGACAGGGAGACTATGGCTACACCTTC. This sequence encodes CASSIGQGDYGYTF.

This clonotype showed up just a few times. This chain connects TRBV6-5 to TRBJ1-1, with D unclear. Germline loops: CDR1 MNHEY, CDR2 SVGAGI. The germline V and J ends were trimmed by 3 bases and 7 bases, with 9 bases remaining between them. The CDR3 totals 12 residues. The DNA for the CDR3 is TGTGCCAGCAGTTATGAGGGAGATGAAGCTTTCTTT. This sequence encodes CASSYEGDEAFF.